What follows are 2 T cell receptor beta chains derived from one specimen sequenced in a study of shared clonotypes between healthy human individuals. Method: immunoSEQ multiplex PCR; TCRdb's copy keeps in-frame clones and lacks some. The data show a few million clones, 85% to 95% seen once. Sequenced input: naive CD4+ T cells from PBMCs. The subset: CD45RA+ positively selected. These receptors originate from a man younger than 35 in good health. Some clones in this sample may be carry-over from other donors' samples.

The DNA of the CDR3 is TGCGCCAGCAGTGAGAGACGGCTTAGCAATCAGCCCCAGCATTTT. Translation gives CASSERRLSNQPQHF. The chain joins TRBV10-1 to TRBJ1-5; D not certain. The V end was cut by 2 bases, the J end by 0 bases, with 8 bases between. This CDR3 contains 15 residues. From germline, CDR1 is WNHNN and CDR2 SYGVQD (reference sequence).

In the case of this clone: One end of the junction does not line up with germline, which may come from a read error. The CDR3 DNA sequence: TGTGCCAGCAACTTAGCGGGAGGGCCCGGCGATACGCAGTATTTT. It specifies CASNLAGGPGDTQYF. The chain links TRBV11-2 to TRBJ2-3, with TRBD2 matching 11 bases. CDR3 length equals 15 residues. Looked up from germline, CDR1 is SGHAT and CDR2 is FQNNGV.